These 25 T cell receptor beta chains originate from one sample sequenced in a study of blood T cell repertoires in COVID-19. Some clones are missing from TCRdb's copy, which holds only in-frame ones; the method was immunoSEQ multiplex PCR. Among 250,000 to 300,000 clones listed, roughly 90% were seen once. Material: PBMCs or T cells enriched from blood (not recorded which). The receptors were sampled from a young woman who had recovered from COVID-19.

This clone was seen only a few times. The chain uses TRBV3-1 (or the pseudogene TRBV3-2) and TRBJ1-4, with D maybe TRBD1 (5 bases). The CDR3 is 14 amino acids. Germline V gives CDR1 LGHDT, CDR2 YNNKEL (reference sequence). V lost 4 bases, J lost 8 bases, and 14 bases lay in between. The DNA of the CDR3 is TGTGCCAGCAGCCCAGGGAGGGTGGAGGAAAAACTGTTTTTT. This codes for CASSPGRVEEKLFF.

The J gene is TRBJ1-2, the V gene TRBV11-2; D gene uncertain. The CDR3 is 13 amino acids. Per germline, CDR1 SGHAT and CDR2 FQNNGV. The V end was cut by 0 bases, the J end by 4 bases, with 6 bases between. The CDR3, as DNA: TGTGCCAGCAGCTTAGATAACAGCTATGGCTACACCTTC. Protein: CASSLDNSYGYTF.

This rearrangement joins TRBV11-1 to TRBJ2-5; 9 bases fit TRBD2. V lost 3 bases and J lost 2; bases outside the gene matches: 4. Germline CDR1 is SGHAT and CDR2 is FQDESV (reference sequence). The CDR3 loop spans 15 amino acids. The CDR3 bases are TGTGCCAGCAGCTTGGCGGGAGGGGAACAAGAGACCCAGTACTTC. Protein sequence: CASSLAGGEQETQYF.

The V gene is TRBV7-2, the J gene TRBJ2-3; D may be TRBD2 (5 bases). The CDR3 contains 15 residues. Trimming shortened V by 5 bases and J by 2 bases, and 14 bases separated the two germline ends. The germline gives CDR1 SGHTA, CDR2 FQGNSA. CDR3 DNA sequence: TGTGCCAGCAGCCGCGGGCAGCGTCTCACAGATACGCAGTATTTT. Protein sequence: CASSRGQRLTDTQYF.

V is TRBV4-1 and J is TRBJ1-1; D ambiguous. The CDR3 is made up of 16 amino acids. Germline V gene lookup returns CDR1 MGHRA and CDR2 YSYEKL. V dropped 1 base and J dropped 3 bases, with 15 bases sitting between them. CDR3 loop: CASSQGSMALDTEAFF. Here the CDR3 DNA reads TGCGCCAGCAGCCAAGGCTCAATGGCATTGGACACTGAAGCTTTCTTT.

The chain carries TRBV7-9 and TRBJ1-1; D not certain. Germline assignment: CDR1 SEHNR and CDR2 FQNEAQ (reference sequence). The CDR3 is 14 amino acids. V lost 1 base and J lost 4, with 10 bases in between. The CDR3 DNA reads TGTGCCAGCAGCTTAGTCTTGATGGCCACTGAAGCTTTCTTT. Translating gives CASSLVLMATEAFF.

The genes are TRBV7-9 and TRBJ1-5, with D possibly being TRBD1 (5 bases). Looked up from germline, CDR1 is SEHNR and CDR2 is FQNEAQ (reference sequence). Between the trimmed V and J ends, which lost 0 bases and 6 bases, there was a span of 15 bases. The CDR3 is made up of 16 amino acids. The DNA of the CDR3 is TGTGCCAGCAGCTTAGCGGGGCCCGAAAGGGTTCAGCCCCAGCATTTT. Protein product: CASSLAGPERVQPQHF.

The genes are TRBV14 and TRBJ2-7; D is possibly TRBD2 (6 bases). Germline CDR1 SGHDN, CDR2 FVKESK. V lost 5 bases, J lost 3 bases, and 14 bases lay in between. CDR3 length: 14 amino acids. The CDR3 region has the DNA TGTGCCAGCAGCGTCACTAGCTACCTCTACGAGCAGTACTTC. Its translation is CASSVTSYLYEQYF.

The rearrangement joins TRBV19 to TRBJ2-1, with TRBD2 identical over 11 bases. This CDR3 is built from 14 residues. Germline V gives CDR1 LNHDA, CDR2 SQIVND (reference sequence). V dropped 4 bases and J dropped 11; count of bases not matched to a gene: 7. The CDR3 nucleotides read TGTGCCAGTAGTACTGGGACTAGCGGACGCAAGCAGTTCTTC. It yields the protein CASSTGTSGRKQFF.

V usage is TRBV19 and J usage is TRBJ2-7; 11 bases agree with TRBD2. Trimming removed 9 bases from V and 0 bases from J; junction bases left unmatched: 4. The germline V gene has CDR1 LNHDA and CDR2 SQIVND (reference sequence). The CDR3 spans 14 residues. The CDR3 sequence: CASATSGNSYEQYF. CDR3 DNA sequence: TGTGCCAGCGCGACTAGCGGGAACTCCTACGAGCAGTACTTC.

The V and J genes are TRBV29-1 and TRBJ1-5, with 9 positions matching TRBD1. Germline V gene sequence: CDR1 SQVTM, CDR2 ANQGSEA. The CDR3 consists of 13 residues. Losses at the gene ends were 6 bases for V and 4 bases for J; bases not matched to a gene: 4. CDR3 protein: CSVGDRVNQPQHF. In nucleotides, the CDR3 is TGCAGCGTAGGGGACAGGGTTAATCAGCCCCAGCATTTT.

This chain uses TRBV7-2 with TRBJ1-2, with D possibly TRBD1 on 5 matching bases. Germline V gives CDR1 SGHTA, CDR2 FQGNSA. This CDR3 is built from 17 residues. V was pared by 2 bases and J by 4 bases, with 20 bases between. CDR3 sequence reads: CASSLFSPGQAFYGYTF. The CDR3 coding sequence is TGTGCCAGCAGCTTATTCTCCCCCGGACAAGCTTTCTATGGCTACACCTTC.

The chain has TRBV27 and TRBJ2-7; D perhaps matches TRBD1 (6 bases). Trimming took off 6 bases at V and 2 bases at J, with 14 bases between the two ends. The germline gives CDR1 MNHEY, CDR2 SMNVEV (reference sequence). CDR3 length equals 14 residues. The CDR3 region is CASSPQGSPYEQYF. In nucleotides, the CDR3 is TGTGCCAGCAGCCCTCAGGGGAGCCCCTACGAGCAGTACTTC.

This chain uses TRBV28 with TRBJ1-5; D possibly corresponds to TRBD1 (5 bases). Germline values: CDR1 MDHEN, CDR2 SYDVKM. V dropped 5 bases and J dropped 6 bases, with 20 bases sitting between them. The CDR3 extends over 16 amino acids. CDR3 sequence (DNA): TGTGCCAGCAGTACCGGTGGGGCCACGGGCCCTCAGCCCCAGCATTTT. Its protein is CASSTGGATGPQPQHF.

The chain links TRBV7-3 to TRBJ2-1; 8 bases map to TRBD1. V gave up 5 bases and J gave up 5 bases; unmatched junction bases: 8. Germline-derived CDR1 and CDR2 are SGHTA and FQGTGA. This CDR3 has 15 residues. CDR3 sequence: CASSPGQGVNNEQFF. The CDR3 DNA reads as TGTGCCAGCAGCCCCGGACAGGGTGTAAACAATGAGCAGTTCTTC.

The chain combines TRBV19 with TRBJ2-5; 9 nucleotides align to TRBD2. The CDR3 runs 17 residues. Trimming took 5 bases from V and 0 from J; bases not matched to a gene: 10. CDR1 is LNHDA, CDR2 SQIVND, per germline (reference sequence). The DNA for the CDR3 is TGTGCCAGTAGTTGGTACCTGACTAGCGGTAACCAAGAGACCCAGTACTTC. Translation gives CASSWYLTSGNQETQYF.

The chain is built from TRBV27 and TRBJ2-7; D remains unclear. Trimming stripped 4 bases from V and 4 bases from J, with 8 bases between. There are 12 residues in the CDR3. From germline, CDR1 is MNHEY and CDR2 SMNVEV (reference sequence). In nucleotides, the CDR3 is TGTGCCAGCAGTTCCGCAACTTACGAGCAGTACTTC. This encodes CASSSATYEQYF.

V and J are TRBV19 and TRBJ2-3, with D uncertain. Per the germline V gene, CDR1 is LNHDA and CDR2 is SQIVND (reference sequence). The germline V and J ends were trimmed by 2 bases and 6 bases, with 12 bases remaining between them. The CDR3 covers 14 residues. CDR3 bases: TGTGCCAGTAGTATAAGTATAGCAGCTGATACGCAGTATTTT. This translates into CASSISIAADTQYF.

This clone was detected once. The chain carries TRBV30 and TRBJ1-5; 7 bases map to TRBD1. The length of the CDR3 is 13 residues. The trim removed 1 base at V and 11 bases at J, leaving 8 bases unmatched. The germline V gene encodes CDR1 GTSNPN and CDR2 SVGIG (reference sequence). The CDR3: CAWSGQGQFAQHF. The CDR3 DNA reads TGTGCCTGGAGTGGACAGGGCCAGTTTGCCCAGCATTTT. The full variable domain, rest sourced from reference TRBV30 and TRBJ1-5, is SQTIHQWPATLVQPVGSPLSLECTVEGTSNPNLYWYRQAAGRGLQLLFYSVGIGQISSEVPQNLSASRPQDRQFILSSKKLLLSDSGFYLCAWSGQGQFAQHFGDGTRLSIL.

CDR3 DNA: TGTGCCAGCAGCCCGGGGAGCCAGGGGCAGGCCACTGAAGCTTTCTTT. It is translated as CASSPGSQGQATEAFF. The gene calls are TRBV7-9 and TRBJ1-1; weak D call: TRBD1 (6 bases). V was shortened by 5 bases and J by 4 bases, with 20 bases between the two germline ends. The CDR3 extends over 16 amino acids. Germline V gives CDR1 SEHNR, CDR2 FQNEAQ (reference sequence).

This rearrangement joins TRBV9 to TRBJ2-7; 7 nucleotides agree with TRBD1. This CDR3 region has 14 residues. V dropped 4 bases and J dropped 6; count of bases not matched to a gene: 10. The germline V gene has CDR1 SGDLS and CDR2 YYNGEE. The CDR3 here is CASSPVAGGAEQYF. The CDR3 DNA follows: TGTGCCAGCAGCCCTGTGGCAGGGGGAGCCGAGCAGTACTTC. The full variable domain, with the rest looked up from reference TRBV9 and TRBJ2-7, is DSGVTQTPKHLITATGQRVTLRCSPRSGDLSVYWYQQSLDQGLQFLIQYYNGEERAKGNILERFSAQQFPDLHSELNLSSLELGDSALYFCASSPVAGGAEQYFGPGTRLTVT.

This chain links TRBV7-9 with TRBJ1-4; D unresolved. The CDR3 is 15 amino acids. The germline CDR1 and CDR2 sequences are SEHNR and FQNEAQ (reference sequence). Trimming shortened V by 1 base and J by 5 bases, and 11 bases separated the two germline ends. The DNA of the CDR3 is TGTGCCAGCAGCTTAGTAGGGAGTGGAAATGAAAAACTGTTTTTT. Translation: CASSLVGSGNEKLFF.

The rearrangement joins TRBV19 to TRBJ2-1; TRBD2 agrees at 14 bases. The CDR3 extends over 15 amino acids. Trimming cost V 5 bases and J 8 bases; bases outside gene matches: 5. Germline V gene data show CDR1 as LNHDA and CDR2 as SQIVND (reference sequence). In DNA, the CDR3 is TGTGCCAGTAGTCGGCGACTAGCGGGAGGGGATGAGCAGTTCTTC. It codes for CASSRRLAGGDEQFF.

This clone has a single count. The chain employs TRBV28 and TRBJ2-7; 13 bases agree with TRBD2. The J segment lost 2 bases and the V segment lost 9 bases, leaving 1 base of the junction unmatched. CDR1 and CDR2 from the germline V gene are MDHEN and SYDVKM. The CDR3 length is 13 residues. Written as DNA, the CDR3 is TGTGCCAGTGGACTAGCGGGAGCCTACGAGCAGTACTTC. Translated: CASGLAGAYEQYF. Supplemented by reference TRBV28 and TRBJ2-7, the full variable domain reads DVKVTQSSRYLVKRTGEKVFLECVQDMDHENMFWYRQDPGLGLRLIYFSYDVKMKEKGDIPEGYSVSREKKERFSLILESASTNQTSMYLCASGLAGAYEQYFGPGTRLTVT.

The chain carries TRBV18 and TRBJ1-1; D gene unclear. V lost 3 bases, J lost 2 bases, and 10 bases lay in between. The length of the CDR3 is 14 residues. The V gene's germline CDR1 is KGHSH and CDR2 LQKENI. The CDR3 DNA reads as TGTGCCAGCTCACCCCCGGCAGGCAACACTGAAGCTTTCTTT. Protein sequence: CASSPPAGNTEAFF.